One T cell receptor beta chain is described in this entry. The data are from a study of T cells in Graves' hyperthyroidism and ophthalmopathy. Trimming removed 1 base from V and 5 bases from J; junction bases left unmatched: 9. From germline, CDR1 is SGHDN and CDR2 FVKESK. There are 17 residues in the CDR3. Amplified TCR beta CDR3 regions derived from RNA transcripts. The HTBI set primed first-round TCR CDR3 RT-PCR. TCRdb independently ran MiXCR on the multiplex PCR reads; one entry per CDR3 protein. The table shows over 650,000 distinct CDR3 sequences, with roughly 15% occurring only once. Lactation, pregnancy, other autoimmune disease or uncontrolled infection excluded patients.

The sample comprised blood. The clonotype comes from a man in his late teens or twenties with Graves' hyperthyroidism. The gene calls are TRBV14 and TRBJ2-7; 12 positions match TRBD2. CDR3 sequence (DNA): TGTGCCAGCAGCCAAGGGGAGACGACTAGCGGGAGCCACGAGCAGTACTTC. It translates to CASSQGETTSGSHEQYF.